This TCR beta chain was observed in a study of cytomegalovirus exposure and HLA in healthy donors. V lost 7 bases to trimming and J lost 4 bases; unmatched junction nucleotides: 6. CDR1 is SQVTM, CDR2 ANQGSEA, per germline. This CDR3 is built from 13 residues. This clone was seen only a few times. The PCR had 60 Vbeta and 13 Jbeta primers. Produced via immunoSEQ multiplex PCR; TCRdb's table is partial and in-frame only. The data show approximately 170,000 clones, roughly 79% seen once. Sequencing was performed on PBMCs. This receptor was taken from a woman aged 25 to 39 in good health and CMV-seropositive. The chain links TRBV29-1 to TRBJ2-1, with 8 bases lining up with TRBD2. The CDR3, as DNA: TGCAGCGCTTTGACTAGCGTTTACAATGAGCAGTTCTTC. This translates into CSALTSVYNEQFF.